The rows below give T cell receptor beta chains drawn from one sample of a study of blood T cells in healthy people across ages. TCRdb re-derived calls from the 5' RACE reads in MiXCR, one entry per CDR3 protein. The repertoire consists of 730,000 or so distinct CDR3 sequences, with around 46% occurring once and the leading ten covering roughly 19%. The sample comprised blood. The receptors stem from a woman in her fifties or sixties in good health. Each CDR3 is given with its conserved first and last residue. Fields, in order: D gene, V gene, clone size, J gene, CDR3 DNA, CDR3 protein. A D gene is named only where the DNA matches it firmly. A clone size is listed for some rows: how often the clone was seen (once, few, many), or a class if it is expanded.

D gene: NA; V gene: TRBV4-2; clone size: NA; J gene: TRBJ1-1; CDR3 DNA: TGTGCCAGCAGCCAAGGAGGCGCCGGGGGCGGGAACACTGAAGCTTTCTTT; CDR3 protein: CASSQGGAGGGNTEAFF
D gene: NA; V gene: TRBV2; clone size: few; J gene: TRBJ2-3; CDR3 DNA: TGTGCCAGCAGTGGAGCGGGAGATACGCAGTATTTT; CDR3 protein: CASSGAGDTQYF
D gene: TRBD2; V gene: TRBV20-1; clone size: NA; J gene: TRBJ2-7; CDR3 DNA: TGCAGTGCCGGGGTAGCGGGAATGTCCTACGAGCAGTACTTC; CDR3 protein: CSAGVAGMSYEQYF
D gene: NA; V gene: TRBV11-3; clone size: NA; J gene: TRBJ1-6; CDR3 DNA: TGTGCCAGCAGCTTTGGGGCAGATTCACCCCTCCACTTT; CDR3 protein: CASSFGADSPLHF
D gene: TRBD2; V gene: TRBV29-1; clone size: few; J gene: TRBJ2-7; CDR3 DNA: TGCAGCGGCGGACTAGCGGCTGAGCAGTACTTC; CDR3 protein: CSGGLAAEQYF
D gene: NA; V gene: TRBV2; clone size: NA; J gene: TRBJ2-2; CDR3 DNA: TGTGCCAGCAGTGGCTCCGTCGGAACCGGGGAGCTGTTTTTT; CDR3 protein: CASSGSVGTGELFF
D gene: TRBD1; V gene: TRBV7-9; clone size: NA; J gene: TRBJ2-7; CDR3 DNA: TGTGCCAGCAGCTTAGGGGACAGTGGCACCTACGAGCAGTACTTC; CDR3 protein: CASSLGDSGTYEQYF
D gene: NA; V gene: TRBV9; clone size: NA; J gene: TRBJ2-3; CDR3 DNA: TGTGCCAGCAGCGTAGATTGGACAGATACGCAGTATTTT; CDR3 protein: CASSVDWTDTQYF
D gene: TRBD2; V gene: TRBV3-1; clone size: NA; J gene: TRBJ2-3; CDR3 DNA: TGTGCCAGCAGCTCTGGATGGACTAGTCATACGCAGTATTTT; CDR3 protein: CASSSGWTSHTQYF
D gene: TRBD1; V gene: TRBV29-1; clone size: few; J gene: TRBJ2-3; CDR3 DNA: TGCAGCGTTACGACAGGGGGGAGCACAGATACGCAGTATTTT; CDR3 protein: CSVTTGGSTDTQYF
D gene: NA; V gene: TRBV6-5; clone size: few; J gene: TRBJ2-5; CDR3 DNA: TGTGCCAGCATTAAACTGGGGGGTGGGCTCCAAGAGACCCAGTACTTC; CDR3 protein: CASIKLGGGLQETQYF
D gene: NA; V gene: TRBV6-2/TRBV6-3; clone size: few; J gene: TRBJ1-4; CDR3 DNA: TGTGCCAGCAGTTACTCCGGGCAGACAAATGAAAAACTGTTTTTT; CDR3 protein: CASSYSGQTNEKLFF
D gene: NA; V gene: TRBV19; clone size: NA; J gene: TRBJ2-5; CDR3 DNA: TGTGCCAGCCGAGGGACGGTGGAGACCCAGTACTTC; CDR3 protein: CASRGTVETQYF
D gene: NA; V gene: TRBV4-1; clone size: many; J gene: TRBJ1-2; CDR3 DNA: TGCGCCAGCAGCCAAGAAACAGGAAGTTCGCATGGCTACACCTTC; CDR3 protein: CASSQETGSSHGYTF
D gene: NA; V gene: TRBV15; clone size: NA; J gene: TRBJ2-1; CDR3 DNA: TGTGCCACCAGCAGAGTACGGGACGGATGGGAGACCCAGTTCTTC; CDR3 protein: CATSRVRDGWETQFF
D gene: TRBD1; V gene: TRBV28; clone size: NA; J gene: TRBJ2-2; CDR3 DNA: TGTGCCAGCAGTCCGACGACAGGGGGAGGCTCCGGGGAGCTGTTTTTT; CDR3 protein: CASSPTTGGGSGELFF
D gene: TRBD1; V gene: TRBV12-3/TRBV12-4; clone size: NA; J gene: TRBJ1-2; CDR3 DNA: TGTGCCGGCAGTGCCGACAGGGTCTATGGCTACACCTTC; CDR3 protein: CAGSADRVYGYTF
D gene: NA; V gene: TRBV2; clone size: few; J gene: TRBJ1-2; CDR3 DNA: TGTGCCAGCAGTGCCCATAGTGAGTTTAACTATGGCTACACCTTC; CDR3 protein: CASSAHSEFNYGYTF
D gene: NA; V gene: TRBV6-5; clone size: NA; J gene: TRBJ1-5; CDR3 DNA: TGTGCCAGCAGTTACCCTATAGCTCGGGGCGGAAGGGGCAATCAGCCCCAGCATTTT; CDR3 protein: CASSYPIARGGRGNQPQHF
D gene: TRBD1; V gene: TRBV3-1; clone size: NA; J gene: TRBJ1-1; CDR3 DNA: TGTGCCAGCAGCCAATCCCGGGACAGGGCGATCACTGAAGCTTTCTTT; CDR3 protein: CASSQSRDRAITEAFF
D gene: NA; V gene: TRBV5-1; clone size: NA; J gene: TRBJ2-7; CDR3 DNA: TGCGCCAGCAGCTTGGCCTTAACAGGAGGCGGCTCCTACGAGCAGTACTTC; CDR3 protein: CASSLALTGGGSYEQYF
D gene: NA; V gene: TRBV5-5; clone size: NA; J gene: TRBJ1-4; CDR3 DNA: TGTGCCAGCAGCCCCGAGGGGTCTGGTAATGAAAAACTGTTTTTT; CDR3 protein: CASSPEGSGNEKLFF
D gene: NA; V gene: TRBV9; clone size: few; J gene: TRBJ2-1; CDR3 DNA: TGTGCCAGCAGCCCCTGGCTATACAATGAGCAGTTCTTC; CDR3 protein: CASSPWLYNEQFF
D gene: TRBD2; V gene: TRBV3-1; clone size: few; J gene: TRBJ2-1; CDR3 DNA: TGTGCCAGCAGCGGGGGGGTCCCGGTGAATGAGCAGTTCTTC; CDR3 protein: CASSGGVPVNEQFF
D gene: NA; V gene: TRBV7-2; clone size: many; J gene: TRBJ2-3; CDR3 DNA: TGTGCCAGCAGCTTAGGTGGGGACCCCGCGGATACGCAGTATTTT; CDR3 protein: CASSLGGDPADTQYF
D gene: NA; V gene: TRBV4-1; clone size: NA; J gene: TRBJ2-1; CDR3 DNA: TGCGCCAGCAGCCAAGGGAACCAGTTGGTGCAGTTCTTC; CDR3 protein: CASSQGNQLVQFF
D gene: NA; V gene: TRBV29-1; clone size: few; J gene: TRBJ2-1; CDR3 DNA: TGCAGCGTGATGGGGACTGGCGGGACCTACAATGAGCAGTTCTTC; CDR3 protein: CSVMGTGGTYNEQFF